One and the same sample provided the 27 T cell receptor beta chains below, sequenced in a study of cytomegalovirus exposure and HLA in healthy donors. In the PCR, 60 Vbeta and 13 Jbeta primers were used. Using immunoSEQ multiplex PCR, the repertoire was profiled, and TCRdb retains in-frame clones only, with some absent. The table includes approximately 110,000 clones, 76% detected once. The material sequenced was PBMCs. Receptors originate from a man aged 50 to 60 in good health and CMV-seronegative.

V usage is TRBV5-1 and J usage is TRBJ2-1, with TRBD1 identical over 7 bases. Looked up from germline, CDR1 is SGHRS and CDR2 is YFSETQ. The junction had 5 bases not matched to a gene; V was cut back by 0 bases and J by 5 bases. The CDR3 runs to 15 residues. CDR3 residues: CASSLDGQDHNEQFF. Here the CDR3 DNA reads TGCGCCAGCAGCTTGGATGGACAGGACCACAATGAGCAGTTCTTC. The full variable domain, with the rest looked up from reference TRBV5-1 and TRBJ2-1, is KAGVTQTPRYLIKTRGQQVTLSCSPISGHRSVSWYQQTPGQGLQFLFEYFSETQRNKGNFPGRFSGRQFSNSRSEMNVSTLELGDSALYLCASSLDGQDHNEQFFGPGTRLTVL.

The genes are TRBV15 and TRBJ2-5, with D tentatively TRBD2 (5 bases). The CDR3 is 15 residues long. V lost 0 bases, J lost 5 bases, and 13 bases lay in between. The germline V gene encodes CDR1 LNHNV and CDR2 YYDKDF (reference sequence). The CDR3 is CATSRDPRKRETQYF. The CDR3 region has the DNA TGTGCCACCAGCAGAGATCCCCGGAAGCGGGAGACCCAGTACTTC.

V gene TRBV6-1 combines with J gene TRBJ1-1; D call uncertain. The germline CDR1 and CDR2 sequences are MNHNS and SASEGT. The CDR3 runs to 13 residues. V was clipped by 2 bases and J by 1 base, with 5 bases between them. The CDR3: CASSEYGNTEAFF. CDR3 nucleotide sequence: TGTGCCAGCAGTGAATACGGGAACACTGAAGCTTTCTTT.

This clone has a single count. The J gene is TRBJ2-1, the V gene TRBV7-8; TRBD2 aligns across 7 bases. The CDR3 spans 16 residues. V lost 1 base and J lost 2; bases outside the gene matches: 5. The germline V gene has CDR1 SGHVS and CDR2 FQNEAQ. CDR3 in amino acids: CASSLVGGLPYNEQFF. DNA of the CDR3: TGTGCCAGCAGCTTAGTGGGGGGACTACCCTACAATGAGCAGTTCTTC.

For the CDR3, the DNA is TGTGCCAGCAGCTTGACACCGGGACTAGCCTCCACAGATACGCAGTATTTT. Its protein product is CASSLTPGLASTDTQYF. The rearrangement links TRBV5-4 to TRBJ2-3; 9 bases match TRBD2. The CDR3 consists of 17 residues. V trimming: 1 base; J trimming: 2 bases; junction bases outside the gene matches: 8. Germline V gene lookup returns CDR1 SGHNT and CDR2 YYREEE (reference sequence).

The rearrangement links TRBV28 to TRBJ1-1, with D maybe TRBD1 (5 bases). Trimming stripped 10 bases from V and 6 bases from J, with 21 bases between. The CDR3 is 14 residues long. Germline CDR1 is MDHEN and CDR2 is SYDVKM. CDR3 sequence reads: CAILGPGMIAEAFF. The CDR3 nucleotides are TGTGCCATCCTCGGTCCAGGGATGATCGCTGAAGCTTTCTTT.

The chain joins TRBV11-3 to TRBJ1-1; D is ambiguous. There are 13 residues in the CDR3. Trimming pared 6 bases from V and 5 bases from J, leaving 13 bases between. Per germline, CDR1 SGHNT and CDR2 YENEEA. The CDR3 sequence: CASSSGFGTEAFF. In nucleotides, the CDR3 is TGTGCCAGCAGTTCGGGGTTTGGGACTGAAGCTTTCTTT.

This clone was observed a few times. The chain recombines TRBV6-5 with TRBJ1-6; 10 bases fit TRBD1. Germline V CDR1 and CDR2: MNHEY, SVGAGI. V lost 5 bases, J lost 9 bases, and 1 base stayed unmatched. The CDR3 has 13 amino acids. The CDR3 here is CASSGQGGSPLHF. CDR3 bases: TGTGCCAGCAGTGGACAGGGGGGTTCACCCCTCCACTTT.

V usage is TRBV5-1 and J usage is TRBJ2-1, with D unclear. Per the germline V gene, CDR1 is SGHRS and CDR2 is YFSETQ. The CDR3 is made up of 15 amino acids. V was cut by 2 bases and J by 2 bases, with 11 bases left in between. CDR3 sequence (DNA): TGCGCCAGCAGCTTAGAGATGCGGACCTACAATGAGCAGTTCTTC. This codes for CASSLEMRTYNEQFF.

This clone has a handful of counts. The rearrangement joins TRBV7-9 to TRBJ1-1; D is unclear. This CDR3 is built from 11 residues. V was clipped by 4 bases and J by 3 bases, with 3 bases between them. Germline loops: CDR1 SEHNR, CDR2 FQNEAQ (reference sequence). The chain's CDR3 is CASSSYTEAFF. As DNA, the CDR3 is TGTGCCAGCAGCTCCTACACTGAAGCTTTCTTT.

The chain links TRBV28 to TRBJ2-1; D perhaps matches TRBD1 (6 bases). The CDR3 consists of 15 residues. Trimming left V 5 bases short and J 1 base short, with 12 bases between. Germline-derived CDR1 and CDR2 are MDHEN and SYDVKM. CDR3 in DNA: TGTGCCAGCAGTCTCACAGGGCCTTCCTACAATGAGCAGTTCTTC. Its translation is CASSLTGPSYNEQFF.

V usage is TRBV5-1 and J usage is TRBJ2-2, with 11 bases fitting TRBD1. The germline V gene encodes CDR1 SGHRS and CDR2 YFSETQ. Trimming removed 4 bases from V and 7 bases from J; junction bases left unmatched: 6. This CDR3 is 15 amino acids long. CDR3 DNA: TGCGCCAGCAGCCCCGGACAGGGGGCGGGCGGGGAGCTGTTTTTT. This gives the protein CASSPGQGAGGELFF.

CDR3 sequence: CASSFEEGRGYGYTF. CDR3 DNA: TGTGCCAGCAGCTTTGAAGAGGGCAGGGGGTATGGCTACACCTTC. This chain joins TRBV5-4 and TRBJ1-2; 7 bases map to TRBD1. V lost 2 bases to trimming and J lost 5 bases; unmatched junction nucleotides: 9. This CDR3 spans 15 amino acids. Germline assignment: CDR1 SGHNT and CDR2 YYREEE (reference sequence).

V is TRBV7-7 and J is TRBJ2-1, with D perhaps TRBD2 (5 bases). CDR1 and CDR2 (germline): SSHAT, FNYEAQ (reference sequence). The CDR3 runs 14 residues. V shed 5 bases and J shed 9 bases, with 17 bases lying between them. The CDR3 nucleotides read TGTGCCAGCAGCCCCGGAGAGGGCCGGAGTGAGCAGTTCTTC. It is translated as CASSPGEGRSEQFF.

J is TRBJ2-3 and V is TRBV25-1; 9 bases agree with TRBD1. The CDR3 is made up of 16 amino acids. Germline CDR1 and CDR2: MGHDK and SYGVNS. J gave up 3 bases and V 6 bases, and 10 bases lay outside the gene matches. In DNA form, the CDR3 reads TGTGCCAGCAGATCGTCGGGACAGGGCTTTACAGATACGCAGTATTTT. Protein product: CASRSSGQGFTDTQYF.

In DNA, the CDR3 is TGTGCCAGCAGCGCCAGGACAGGGGATTCTGACGAGCAGTACGTC. Amino acid sequence: CASSARTGDSDEQYV. The rearrangement joins TRBV6-1 to TRBJ2-7, with TRBD1 matching 9 bases. CDR3 length: 15 amino acids. J gave up 5 bases and V 6 bases, and 11 bases lay outside the gene matches. CDR1 and CDR2 from the germline V gene are MNHNS and SASEGT.

The chain uses TRBV18 and TRBJ2-3; weak D call: TRBD1 (6 bases). The CDR3 is 15 amino acids. Trimming took off 3 bases at V and 3 bases at J, with 13 bases between the two ends. In germline, CDR1 is KGHSH, CDR2 LQKENI. CDR3 in amino acids: CASSPAQGTTDTQYF. The CDR3 DNA reads as TGTGCCAGCTCACCGGCGCAGGGGACAACAGATACGCAGTATTTT. Full variable domain (missing parts from reference TRBV18 and TRBJ2-3): NAGVMQNPRHLVRRRGQEARLRCSPMKGHSHVYWYRQLPEEGLKFMVYLQKENIIDESGMPKERFSAEFPKEGPSILRIQQVVRGDSAAYFCASSPAQGTTDTQYFGPGTRLTVL.

The rearrangement joins TRBV27 to TRBJ1-1, with TRBD1 as a possible D gene (6 bases). Trimming pared 1 base from V and 5 bases from J, leaving 8 bases between. Germline-derived CDR1 and CDR2 are MNHEY and SMNVEV (reference sequence). This CDR3 region has 13 residues. The DNA for the CDR3 is TGTGCCAGCAGTTTATTTCAGGGGACTGAAGCTTTCTTT. Protein sequence: CASSLFQGTEAFF.

The rearrangement uses TRBV7-2 and TRBJ2-7; possible D gene TRBD2, 6 bases. Looked up from germline, CDR1 is SGHTA and CDR2 is FQGNSA. The CDR3 length is 15 residues. Trimming shortened V by 0 bases and J by 7 bases, and 16 bases separated the two germline ends. CDR3 nucleotides: TGTGCCAGCAGCTTAGCGACTAGAGGCACGGGGGAGCAGTACTTC. Translating gives CASSLATRGTGEQYF.

This clone came up once. The J gene is TRBJ2-5, the V gene TRBV6-5, with TRBD2 as a possible D gene (6 bases). Per germline, CDR1 MNHEY and CDR2 SVGAGI. The CDR3 loop spans 14 amino acids. V lost 2 bases, J lost 5 bases, and 12 bases lay in between. In DNA, the CDR3 is TGTGCCAGCAGTTACAACCGGGGGATGGAGACCCAGTACTTC. Residues: CASSYNRGMETQYF.

The chain uses TRBV6-1 and TRBJ1-3; D ambiguous. The ends were cut back, 1 base at V and 5 bases at J, with 6 bases in the middle. The CDR3 runs 13 residues. Germline-derived CDR1 and CDR2 are MNHNS and SASEGT. The CDR3 loop reads CASSEEQRNTIYF. The CDR3 DNA sequence: TGTGCCAGCAGTGAAGAACAGAGAAACACCATATATTTT.

The chain uses TRBV15 and TRBJ1-2; TRBD1 matches at 9 bases. The V segment lost 3 bases and the J segment 2 bases; nucleotides outside the gene matches: 7. CDR1 is LNHNV and CDR2 is YYDKDF in the germline V gene (reference sequence). The CDR3 has 16 amino acids. CDR3 region: CATSSAWDRVNYGYTF. The CDR3 coding sequence is TGTGCCACCAGCAGTGCTTGGGACAGGGTAAACTATGGCTACACCTTC.

J is TRBJ2-1 and V is TRBV5-1; the match to TRBD2 covers 7 bases. Germline lookup yields CDR1 SGHRS and CDR2 YFSETQ. The CDR3 is 13 residues long. Trimming removed 7 bases from V and 6 bases from J; junction bases left unmatched: 7. The CDR3 coding sequence is TGCGCCAGCTCCACGGGAGGAGGCAATGAGCAGTTCTTC. It encodes CASSTGGGNEQFF.

This clone was observed a handful of times. This sequence joins TRBV2 and TRBJ2-5; D is possibly TRBD1 (6 bases). Trimming left V 7 bases short and J 0 bases short, with 9 bases between. The CDR3 loop spans 13 amino acids. Per the germline V gene, CDR1 is SNHLY and CDR2 is FYNNEI. The CDR3 sequence is CASTRDNQETQYF. For the CDR3, the DNA is TGTGCCAGCACCCGGGACAACCAAGAGACCCAGTACTTC.

This clone was detected only once. This chain joins TRBV16 and TRBJ2-7, with TRBD2 identical over 7 bases. Germline V gene sequence: CDR1 KGHSY, CDR2 FQNENV. This CDR3 region has 17 residues. V shed 4 bases, J shed 0 bases, and the junction held 12 bases outside the gene matches. CDR3 protein: CASSPEGWAGDSYEQYF. Here the CDR3 DNA reads TGTGCCAGCAGCCCGGAAGGGTGGGCGGGGGACTCCTACGAGCAGTACTTC.

This clone was counted a single time. CDR3 nucleotide sequence: TGTGCCACCAGCCAAGGGACAGGGGGCTTCTACGAGCAGTACTTC. Its protein product is CATSQGTGGFYEQYF. J is TRBJ2-5 and V is TRBV19; TRBD1 matches 12 bases. The J call could be wrong; TRBJ2-7 is a better fit for the DNA end. The germline V gene encodes CDR1 LNHDA and CDR2 SQIVND (reference sequence). This CDR3 comprises 15 residues.

The chain couples TRBV28 to TRBJ1-6, with D uncertain. The CDR3 consists of 12 residues. The V gene's germline CDR1 is MDHEN and CDR2 SYDVKM. Trimming cost V 5 bases and J 7 bases, with 6 bases left between them. The CDR3 DNA reads as TGTGCCAGCAGTACTATGAATTCACCCCTCCACTTT. Amino acids: CASSTMNSPLHF.